The present entry profiles one TCR beta chain with its context. Its specificity is not known. The data derive from a study of shared clonotypes between healthy human individuals. Broader study findings: Enrolling few donors narrowed the genetic and exposure-history diversity that was represented.

Repertoires were generated with immunoSEQ multiplex PCR, while TCRdb's copy carries only in-frame clones and drops some. Seen here are about 2 million clones, about 95% observed once, and the top ten hold roughly 1.2%. Terminally differentiated effector memory CD45RA+ cells were left out of the naive CD8 fraction, which was CD45RO-negative and positively selected for CCR7. Looked up from germline, CDR1 is SGHDT and CDR2 is YYEEEE. After removal of 4 bases from V and 6 bases from J, the junction contained 9 bases not matched to a gene. The CDR3 contains 16 residues. The sequencing sample was made of naive CD8+ T cells sorted from blood. The chain couples TRBV5-6 to TRBJ2-1; 11 positions match TRBD1. The source of this sequence is a man aged 18 to 30 in good health. CDR3 in DNA: TGTGCCAGCAGCATATTCGGACAGGGGGCAGGCAATGAGCAGTTCTTC. Translation: CASSIFGQGAGNEQFF.